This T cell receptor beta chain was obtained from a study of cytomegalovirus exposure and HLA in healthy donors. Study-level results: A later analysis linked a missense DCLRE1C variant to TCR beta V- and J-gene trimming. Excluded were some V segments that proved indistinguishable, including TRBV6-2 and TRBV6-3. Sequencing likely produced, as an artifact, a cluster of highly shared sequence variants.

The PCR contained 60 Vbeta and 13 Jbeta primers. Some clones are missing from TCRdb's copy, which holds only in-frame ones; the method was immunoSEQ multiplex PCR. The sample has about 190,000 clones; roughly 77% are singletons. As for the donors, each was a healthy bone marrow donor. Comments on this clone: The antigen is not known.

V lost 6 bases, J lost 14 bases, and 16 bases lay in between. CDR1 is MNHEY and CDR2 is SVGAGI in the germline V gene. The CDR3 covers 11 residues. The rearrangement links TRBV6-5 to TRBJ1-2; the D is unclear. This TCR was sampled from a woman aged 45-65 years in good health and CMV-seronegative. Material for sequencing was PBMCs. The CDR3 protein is CASSVLKQATF. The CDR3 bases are TGTGCCAGCAGCGTCCTAAAGCAGGCAACCTTC.